The 7 T cell receptor beta chains listed next were all sequenced from one sample in a study of T cells after yellow fever vaccination. TCRdb itself ran the 5' RACE reads through MiXCR, one entry per CDR3 protein. The sample yields about 300,000 distinct CDR3 sequences, roughly 6.8% seen once. Here the sequenced sample was PBMCs, taken 45 days after the first yellow fever vaccination. Source of these receptors: a man aged 18-30 years who received the YFV17D yellow fever vaccine.

This clonotype was recorded a few times. The V gene is TRBV9, the J gene TRBJ2-3; the match to TRBD2 covers 12 bases. V shed 4 bases and J 1 base; nucleotides not matched to a gene: 16. In germline, CDR1 is SGDLS, CDR2 YYNGEE. The CDR3 has 20 residues. The CDR3 is CASSPRTSGDIPWGTDTQYF. The CDR3 DNA reads TGTGCCAGCAGCCCCCGGACTAGCGGGGACATTCCGTGGGGCACAGATACGCAGTATTTT.

At least ten counts were recorded for this clonotype. This chain uses TRBV4-1 with TRBJ2-1; 10 bases map to TRBD2. The CDR3 totals 15 residues. CDR1 is MGHRA, CDR2 YSYEKL, per germline. V trimming: 4 bases; J trimming: 8 bases; junction bases outside the gene matches: 8. The CDR3: CASSPERGGLYEQFF. For the CDR3, the DNA is TGCGCCAGCAGCCCCGAGCGGGGGGGCCTCTATGAGCAGTTCTTC.

This clonotype has more than one count but fewer than ten. This chain connects TRBV6-2 or TRBV6-3 to TRBJ1-6; D remains unclear. V was pared by 6 bases and J by 7 bases, with 13 bases between. CDR3 length: 14 amino acids. CDR1 is MNHEY and CDR2 is SVGEGT in the germline V gene. CDR3 residues: CASSRGRENSPLHF. The CDR3 coding sequence is TGTGCCAGCAGCCGCGGACGGGAAAATTCACCCCTCCACTTT.

This clonotype was seen more than once but under ten times. This rearrangement joins TRBV11-2 to TRBJ2-1; D possibly corresponds to TRBD2 (6 bases). Germline values: CDR1 SGHAT, CDR2 FQNNGV. The CDR3 runs 18 residues. V was cut by 6 bases and J by 0 bases, with 21 bases left in between. CDR3 region: CASSPGADYRSSYNEQFF. CDR3 in DNA: TGTGCCAGCAGTCCGGGAGCGGACTATAGAAGCTCCTACAATGAGCAGTTCTTC.

This clonotype was found many times. The V and J genes are TRBV11-2 and TRBJ2-2; the D call may be TRBD1 or TRBD2 (6 bases each). The CDR3 sequence is 15 residues long. Germline V gene lookup returns CDR1 SGHAT and CDR2 FQNNGV. The ends were cut back, 1 base at V and 6 bases at J, with 12 bases in the middle. CDR3 protein: CASSLAGGPAGELFF. The CDR3 DNA follows: TGTGCCAGCAGCTTAGCCGGGGGCCCCGCCGGGGAGCTGTTTTTT.

J is TRBJ2-2 and V is TRBV5-1; 8 positions agree with TRBD1. With V trimmed by 4 bases and J by 5 bases, 10 bases remained unmatched. This CDR3 is built from 16 residues. From germline, CDR1 is SGHRS and CDR2 YFSETQ. CDR3 nucleotide sequence: TGCGCCAGCAGCCTAGGGACAGGCGCAATGACCGGGGAGCTGTTTTTT. This translates into CASSLGTGAMTGELFF.

This clonotype was seen only a few times. The rearrangement links TRBV12-3 or TRBV12-4 to TRBJ2-5; D is ambiguous. CDR3 length: 14 residues. Trimming cost V 4 bases and J 5 bases, with 14 bases left between them. The DNA of the CDR3 is TGTGCCAGCAGTTCCTCCCACGGTGGGGAGACCCAGTACTTC. Translated: CASSSSHGGETQYF.